A selection of T cell receptor beta chains follows, all from one sample in a study of OX40 agonist ivuxolimab in advanced cancers. Profiled with immunoSEQ multiplex PCR; TCRdb holds only in-frame clones, not every one. The sample lists some 100,000 clones, around 91% occurring once. Sequencing used CD4+ or CD8+ T cells sorted from blood, obtained in a trial of the OX40 agonist ivuxolimab. The receptor set was obtained from an adult with an advanced solid tumor such as melanoma, head and neck, liver or kidney cancer. CDR3s include the opening cysteine and the closing phenylalanine or tryptophan. A D gene is named only where the DNA matches it firmly. The listing skips clone size in some rows; elsewhere it reads once, few, many or a size class.

j_call v_call d_call clone_size cdr3_nt cdr3_aa
TRBJ2-2 TRBV30 NA NA TGTGCCGGGGGCCGGCTAAGAGGGACCGGGGAGCTGTTTTTT CAGGRLRGTGELFF
TRBJ2-1 TRBV9 TRBD2 once TGTGCCAGCAGCGTAGCTAGCGGAATTTACAATGAGCAGTTCTTC CASSVASGIYNEQFF
TRBJ2-1 TRBV5-1 NA NA TGCGCCAGCAGCTTGGTAGCGCAAAGCTCCTACAATGAGCAGTTCTTC CASSLVAQSSYNEQFF
TRBJ2-1 TRBV5-4 TRBD1 NA TGTGCCAGCAGCTGGACAGGTGAGAATGAGCAGTTCTTC CASSWTGENEQFF
TRBJ1-2 TRBV7-9 NA NA TGTGCCAGCAGCCGCAACAGGGCTGGCTACACCTTC CASSRNRAGYTF
TRBJ2-7 TRBV7-3 TRBD1 NA TGTGCCAGCAGCTTAGCAGTCGCGACAGGGATCGCCTACGAGCAGTACTTC CASSLAVATGIAYEQYF
TRBJ2-5 TRBV5-4 TRBD2 NA TGTGCCAGCAGCCCTAATCCTAGCGGAGAGACCCAGTACTTC CASSPNPSGETQYF
TRBJ2-1 TRBV7-3 TRBD2 NA TGTGCCAGCAGCACTAGCGGGGGGGCCAATGAGCAGTTCTTC CASSTSGGANEQFF
TRBJ2-5 TRBV5-4 NA NA TGTGCCAGCAGCTTGGTACAGGGTGAGACCCAGTACTTC CASSLVQGETQYF
TRBJ1-1 TRBV5-1 TRBD1 NA TGCGCCAGCAGCTTGGATGGGACAGGGGGCGGGACTGAAGCTTTCTTT CASSLDGTGGGTEAFF
TRBJ2-5 TRBV19 TRBD1 NA TGTGCCAGTACCCCACAGGGGAACCGAGAGACCCAGTACTTC CASTPQGNRETQYF
TRBJ2-7 TRBV6-1 NA NA TGTGCCAGCAGTGAACAGGGAGTAGGAGTAAGGGAGCAGTACTTC CASSEQGVGVREQYF
TRBJ2-7 TRBV30 TRBD1 NA TGTGCCTGGACCGGACAGGGTCCCTCCTACGAGCAGTACTTC CAWTGQGPSYEQYF
TRBJ1-1 TRBV4-1 NA NA TGCGCCAGCAGCCCGCCCAGGCTCACTGAAGCTTTCTTT CASSPPRLTEAFF
TRBJ2-7 TRBV19 NA NA TGTGCCAGTAGGGGTGCGGCCTCCAATCTTAACGAGCAGTACTTC CASRGAASNLNEQYF
TRBJ2-3 TRBV5-4 NA NA TGTGCCAGCAGCTTGGGTTCCGGATTCACAGATACGCAGTATTTT CASSLGSGFTDTQYF
TRBJ1-1 TRBV28 NA NA TGTGCCAGCAGTTTCGGGGGTCCGAACACTGAAGCTTTCTTT CASSFGGPNTEAFF
TRBJ1-1 TRBV5-4 NA NA TGTGCCAGCAGGCGGGACGCTGAAGCTTTCTTT CASRRDAEAFF
TRBJ2-6 TRBV28 NA once TGTGCCAGCAGTGGGGCGCAACTATCGTCGGGGGCCAACGTCCTGACTTTC CASSGAQLSSGANVLTF
TRBJ1-3 TRBV6-6 TRBD1 NA TGTGCCAGCAGTCAAGGACAGGGGGTCGCTGGAAACACCATATATTTT CASSQGQGVAGNTIYF
TRBJ2-1 TRBV19 NA NA TGTGCCAGTAGCCTTTTGCCGGACTCGTCGGGTGAGCAGTTCTTC CASSLLPDSSGEQFF
TRBJ2-1 TRBV7-8 TRBD1 few TGTGCCAGCAGCATGGACAGGGTCGACAATGAGCAGTTCTTC CASSMDRVDNEQFF
TRBJ1-6 TRBV2 TRBD1 NA TGTGCCAGCACCTCCACGGGACAGCTTAATTCACCCCTCCACTTT CASTSTGQLNSPLHF
TRBJ2-7 TRBV5-1 TRBD2 NA TGCGCCAGCAGCCGGGGGCGGCGACTAGCGGTTTTAGGCGACGAGCAGTACTTC CASSRGRRLAVLGDEQYF
TRBJ2-3 TRBV29-1 TRBD2 NA TGCAGCATTGGACTAGCCACAGATACGCAGTATTTT CSIGLATDTQYF
TRBJ2-1 TRBV4-1 TRBD1 NA TGCGCCAGCAGCCAAGGTGGGACAGGGAAGGATGAGCAGTTCTTC CASSQGGTGKDEQFF
TRBJ1-2 TRBV10-3 NA NA TGTGCCATCAGGGACAGTACTAACTATGGCTACACCTTC CAIRDSTNYGYTF
TRBJ2-5 TRBV6-6 TRBD2 NA TGTGCCAGCAAAAAGACTAGCGACGGGGAGACCCAGTACTTC CASKKTSDGETQYF
TRBJ2-7 TRBV7-2 NA NA TGTGCCAGCAGCTTGAGACCACCCCCGAGGGACTACGAGCAGTACTTC CASSLRPPPRDYEQYF
TRBJ1-2 TRBV5-4 NA NA TGTGCCAGCAGTTCCGGGACGCATGATGGCTACACCTTC CASSSGTHDGYTF
TRBJ2-7 TRBV4-2 NA NA TGTGCCAGCAGCCAAGATCAAGATCCCGACTACGAGCAGTACTTC CASSQDQDPDYEQYF
TRBJ2-7 TRBV13 TRBD2 NA TGTGCCAGCACACGGGGGGGCGAGCAGTACTTC CASTRGGEQYF
TRBJ1-4 TRBV7-9 TRBD1 NA TGTGCCAGTGGCACCGGGACAGGGAATGAAAAACTGTTTTTT CASGTGTGNEKLFF
TRBJ1-1 TRBV5-1 NA NA TGCGCCAGCAGCTGGGGGGGTATGGCTGAAACTTTCTTT CASSWGGMAETFF
TRBJ1-1 TRBV11-3 NA NA TGTGCCAGCAGCTTAGGTACCAAGAACACTGAAGCTTTCTTT CASSLGTKNTEAFF
TRBJ2-1 TRBV19 NA once TGTGCCAGTAGTATTTACACCGGGACACCCCTTACTAATGAGCAGTTCTTC CASSIYTGTPLTNEQFF
TRBJ2-5 TRBV28 TRBD1 NA TGTGCCAGCAGGAGGACAGGGGTGGAGACCCAGTACTTC CASRRTGVETQYF
TRBJ2-2 TRBV5-1 NA NA TGCGCCAGCAGCCCGGACGCTCGGGTCCAGAAAGGGGAGCTGTTTTTT CASSPDARVQKGELFF
TRBJ2-7 TRBV4-1 TRBD2 NA TGCGCCAGCAGCCAAGATCCCGGCGGGAGCTCCTACGAGCAGTACTTC CASSQDPGGSSYEQYF
TRBJ1-2 TRBV6-4 NA NA TGTGCCAGCAGTGACTCCGCAGGGAGGGGTGGCTACACCTTC CASSDSAGRGGYTF
TRBJ1-5 TRBV14 TRBD1 NA TGTGCCAGCAGCCAAGTGAAGTGGGCAGGGGGGAAGCCCCAGCATTTT CASSQVKWAGGKPQHF
TRBJ2-1 TRBV6-1 NA NA TGTGCCAGCAGCCACGCCAATGAGCAGTTCTTC CASSHANEQFF
TRBJ2-1 TRBV11-3 TRBD1 NA TGTGCCAGCACCCCCGGGACAGGGCTGTCTGAGCAGTTCTTC CASTPGTGLSEQFF
TRBJ2-7 TRBV19 TRBD2 NA TGTGCCAGTAGTACGAGCGGGGGCTCCTACGAGCAGTACTTC CASSTSGGSYEQYF
TRBJ2-5 TRBV2 NA NA TGTGCCAGCAAAGGGATCCAAGAGACCCAGTACTTC CASKGIQETQYF
TRBJ2-2 TRBV6-1 NA NA TGTGCCATGCGACACACAGCGAACACCGGGGAGCTGTTTTTT CAMRHTANTGELFF
TRBJ1-1 TRBV6-4 NA NA TGTGCCAGCAGTGAGGGAGCGAACACTGAAGCTTTCTTT CASSEGANTEAFF
TRBJ2-7 TRBV4-2 TRBD2 NA TGTGCCAGCAGCCAGGCGGGACTAGCGGGCCTAGGCGACGACGAGCAGTACTTC CASSQAGLAGLGDDEQYF
TRBJ1-5 TRBV19 NA NA TGTGCCAGTAGTATAGGGAGGGGAGAGAGGCCCAATCAGCCCCAGCATTTT CASSIGRGERPNQPQHF
TRBJ1-5 TRBV5-6 NA NA TGTGCCAGCAGCTTGGCAGGGTTCGATCAGCCCCAGCATTTT CASSLAGFDQPQHF
TRBJ2-7 TRBV5-1 NA once TGCGCCAGCAGCTTGAATTTTAGGAGCGAGCAGTACTTC CASSLNFRSEQYF
TRBJ2-7 TRBV10-3 TRBD1 NA TGTGCCATCGCCTTCCGGGGACAGGGGTCCTACGAGCAGTACTTC CAIAFRGQGSYEQYF